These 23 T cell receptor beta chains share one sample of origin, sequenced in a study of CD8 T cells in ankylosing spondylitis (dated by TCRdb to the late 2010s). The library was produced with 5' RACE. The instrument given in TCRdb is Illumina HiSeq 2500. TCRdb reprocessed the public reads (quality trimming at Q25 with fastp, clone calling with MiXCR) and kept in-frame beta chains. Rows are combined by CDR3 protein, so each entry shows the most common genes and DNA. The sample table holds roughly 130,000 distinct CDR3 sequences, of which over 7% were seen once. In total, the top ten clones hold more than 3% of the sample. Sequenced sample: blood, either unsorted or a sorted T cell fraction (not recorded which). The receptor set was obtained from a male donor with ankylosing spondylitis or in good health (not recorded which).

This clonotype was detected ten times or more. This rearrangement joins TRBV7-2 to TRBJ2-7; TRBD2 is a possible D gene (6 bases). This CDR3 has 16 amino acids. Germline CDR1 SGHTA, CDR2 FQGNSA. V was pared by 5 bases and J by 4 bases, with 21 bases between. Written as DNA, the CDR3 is TGTGCCAGCAGCCTCGGGTTAGGGCGGGGCTATTACGAGCAGTACTTC. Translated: CASSLGLGRGYYEQYF.

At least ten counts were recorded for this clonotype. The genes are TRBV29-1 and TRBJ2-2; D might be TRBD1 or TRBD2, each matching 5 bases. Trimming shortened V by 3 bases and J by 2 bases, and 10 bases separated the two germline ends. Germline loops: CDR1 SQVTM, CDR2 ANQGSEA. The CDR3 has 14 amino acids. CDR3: CSVDKRGNTGELFF. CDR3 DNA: TGCAGCGTTGATAAGAGGGGCAACACCGGGGAGCTGTTTTTT.

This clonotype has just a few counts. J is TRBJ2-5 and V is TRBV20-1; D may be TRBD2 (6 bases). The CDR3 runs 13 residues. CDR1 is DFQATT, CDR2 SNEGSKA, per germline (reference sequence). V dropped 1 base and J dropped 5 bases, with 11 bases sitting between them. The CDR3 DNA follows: TGCAGTGCTAGAGCGGCGGGGAGGGAGACCCAGTACTTC. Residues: CSARAAGRETQYF.

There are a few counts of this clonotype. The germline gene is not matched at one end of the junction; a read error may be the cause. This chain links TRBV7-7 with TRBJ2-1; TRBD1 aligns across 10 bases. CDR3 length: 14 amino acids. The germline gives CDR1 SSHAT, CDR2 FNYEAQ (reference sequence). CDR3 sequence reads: CASSLQGQGYEQFF. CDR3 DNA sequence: TGTGCTAGCAGCTTACAGGGACAGGGGTATGAGCAGTTCTTC.

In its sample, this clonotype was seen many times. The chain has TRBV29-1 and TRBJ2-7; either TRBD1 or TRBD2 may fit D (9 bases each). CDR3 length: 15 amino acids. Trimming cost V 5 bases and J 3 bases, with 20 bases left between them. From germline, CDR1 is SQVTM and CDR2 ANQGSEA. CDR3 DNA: TGCAGCGTTTCCGGGACAGGGACTAGCAACTACGAGCAGTACTTC. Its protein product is CSVSGTGTSNYEQYF.

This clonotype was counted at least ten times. The CDR3, as DNA: TGCAGTGCTAGAAAGGACAGGGGATCATATTCACCCCTCCACTTT. It yields the protein CSARKDRGSYSPLHF. The V gene is TRBV20-1, the J gene TRBJ1-6, with TRBD1 matching over 9 bases. V was pared by 2 bases and J by 8 bases, with 7 bases of the junction left unmatched. Looked up from germline, CDR1 is DFQATT and CDR2 is SNEGSKA (reference sequence). There are 15 residues in the CDR3.

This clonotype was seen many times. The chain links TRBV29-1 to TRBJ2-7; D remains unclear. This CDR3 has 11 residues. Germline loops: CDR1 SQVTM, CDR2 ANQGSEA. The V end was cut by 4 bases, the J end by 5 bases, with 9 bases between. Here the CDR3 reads CSVVRANEQYF. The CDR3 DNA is TGCAGCGTTGTCCGGGCGAACGAGCAGTACTTC.

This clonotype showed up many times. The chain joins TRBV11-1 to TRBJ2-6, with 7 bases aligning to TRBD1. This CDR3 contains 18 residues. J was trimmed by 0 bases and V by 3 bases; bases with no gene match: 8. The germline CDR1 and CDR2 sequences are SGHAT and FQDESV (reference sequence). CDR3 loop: CASSFPGQTYSGANVLTF. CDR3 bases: TGTGCCAGCAGCTTCCCGGGACAGACTTACTCTGGGGCCAACGTCCTGACTTTC.

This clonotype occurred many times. The CDR3 DNA follows: TGTGCCAGCAGCTTCAGCGACAGGACCCAGTACTTC. It specifies CASSFSDRTQYF. This chain uses TRBV5-5 with TRBJ2-5; D might be TRBD1 (5 bases). This CDR3 is built from 12 residues. Germline V gives CDR1 SGHKS, CDR2 YYEKEE (reference sequence). The ends were cut back, 2 bases at V and 7 bases at J, with 9 bases in the middle.

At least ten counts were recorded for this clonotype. The CDR3 DNA is TGTGCCAGCAGTCCGTCGGACCTCTACGAGCAGTACTTC. This translates into CASSPSDLYEQYF. The chain carries TRBV12-3 or TRBV12-4 and TRBJ2-7, with no clear D. The CDR3 totals 13 residues. Trimming pared 5 bases from V and 3 bases from J, leaving 11 bases between.

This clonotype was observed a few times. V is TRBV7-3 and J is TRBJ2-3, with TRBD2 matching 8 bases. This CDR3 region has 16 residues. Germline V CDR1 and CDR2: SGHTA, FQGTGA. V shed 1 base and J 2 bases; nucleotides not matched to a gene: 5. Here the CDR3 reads CASSLSGSGITDTQYF. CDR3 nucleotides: TGTGCCAGCAGCTTAAGTGGTAGCGGGATCACAGATACGCAGTATTTT.

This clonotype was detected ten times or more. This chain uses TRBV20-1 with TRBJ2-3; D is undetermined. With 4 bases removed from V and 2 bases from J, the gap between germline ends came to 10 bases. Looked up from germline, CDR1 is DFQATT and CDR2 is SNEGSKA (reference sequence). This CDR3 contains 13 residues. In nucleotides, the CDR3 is TGCAGTGCTAATGGCAGACCCACAGATACGCAGTATTTT. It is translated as CSANGRPTDTQYF.

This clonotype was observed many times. The CDR3 region is CASSPRLERKTYEQYF. In nucleotides, the CDR3 is TGTGCCAGCAGCCCCCGCCTGGAGCGTAAGACCTACGAGCAGTACTTC. The V and J genes are TRBV11-2 and TRBJ2-7; D call uncertain. The CDR3 runs 16 residues. Germline V gives CDR1 SGHAT, CDR2 FQNNGV. V dropped 5 bases and J dropped 2 bases, with 19 bases sitting between them.

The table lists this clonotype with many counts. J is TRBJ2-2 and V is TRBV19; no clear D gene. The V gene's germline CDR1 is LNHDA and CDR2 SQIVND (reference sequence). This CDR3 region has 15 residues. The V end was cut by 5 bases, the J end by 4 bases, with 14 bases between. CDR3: CASSAFNWGTGELFF. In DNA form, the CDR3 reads TGTGCCAGTAGTGCCTTCAACTGGGGCACCGGGGAGCTGTTTTTT. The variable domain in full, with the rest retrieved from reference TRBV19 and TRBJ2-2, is DGGITQSPKYLFRKEGQNVTLSCEQNLNHDAMYWYRQDPGQGLRLIYYSQIVNDFQKGDIAEGYSVSREKKESFPLTVTSAQKNPTAFYLCASSAFNWGTGELFFGEGSRLTVL.

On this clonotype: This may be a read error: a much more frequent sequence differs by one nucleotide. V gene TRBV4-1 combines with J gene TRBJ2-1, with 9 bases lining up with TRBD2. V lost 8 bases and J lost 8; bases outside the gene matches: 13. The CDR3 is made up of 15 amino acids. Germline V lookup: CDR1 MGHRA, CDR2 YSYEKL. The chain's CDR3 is CASSPAGGPRHEQFF. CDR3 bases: TGCGCCAGCTCTCCGGCGGGAGGGCCACGACATGAGCAGTTCTTC.

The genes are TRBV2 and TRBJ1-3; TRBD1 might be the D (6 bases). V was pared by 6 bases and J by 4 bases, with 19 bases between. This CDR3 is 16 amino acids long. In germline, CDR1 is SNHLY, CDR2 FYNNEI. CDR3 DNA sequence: TGTGCCAGCAGGGGACGGACGGGGGGCGCAGGAAACACCATATATTTT. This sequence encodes CASRGRTGGAGNTIYF.

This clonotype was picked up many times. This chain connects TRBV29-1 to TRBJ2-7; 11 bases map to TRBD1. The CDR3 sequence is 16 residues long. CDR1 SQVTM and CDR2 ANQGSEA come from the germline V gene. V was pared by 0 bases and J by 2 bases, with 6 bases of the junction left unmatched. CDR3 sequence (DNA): TGCAGCGTTGAAGACCTGGGGACAGGGGGAACCTACGAGCAGTACTTC. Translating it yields CSVEDLGTGGTYEQYF.

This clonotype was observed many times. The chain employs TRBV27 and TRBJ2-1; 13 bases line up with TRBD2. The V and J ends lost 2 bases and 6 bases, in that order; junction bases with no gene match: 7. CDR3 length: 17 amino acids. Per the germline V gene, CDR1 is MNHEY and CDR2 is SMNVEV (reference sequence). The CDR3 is CASSLVTSGRAPNEQFF. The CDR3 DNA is TGTGCCAGCAGTTTAGTAACTAGCGGGAGGGCGCCCAATGAGCAGTTCTTC.

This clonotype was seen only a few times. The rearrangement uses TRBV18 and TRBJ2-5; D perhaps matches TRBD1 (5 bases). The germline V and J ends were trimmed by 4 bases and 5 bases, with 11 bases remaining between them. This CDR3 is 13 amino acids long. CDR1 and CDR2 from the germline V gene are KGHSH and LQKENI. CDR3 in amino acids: CASSRAGKETQYF. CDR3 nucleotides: TGTGCCAGCTCACGGGCAGGGAAGGAGACCCAGTACTTC.

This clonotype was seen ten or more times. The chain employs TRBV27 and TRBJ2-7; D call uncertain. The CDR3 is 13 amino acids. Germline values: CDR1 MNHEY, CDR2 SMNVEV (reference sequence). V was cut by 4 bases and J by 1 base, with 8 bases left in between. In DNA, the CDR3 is TGTGCCAGCAGTTCCCTGGTGTCCTACGAGCAGTACTTC. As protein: CASSSLVSYEQYF.

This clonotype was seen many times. Here the CDR3 reads CATRRGGTDTQYF. The CDR3, as DNA: TGTGCCACCCGGAGGGGCGGCACAGATACGCAGTATTTT. This rearrangement joins TRBV15 to TRBJ2-3, with a tentative D call TRBD2 (6 bases). The germline V gene encodes CDR1 LNHNV and CDR2 YYDKDF (reference sequence). The CDR3 length is 13 residues. Trimming stripped 8 bases from V and 1 base from J, with 10 bases between.

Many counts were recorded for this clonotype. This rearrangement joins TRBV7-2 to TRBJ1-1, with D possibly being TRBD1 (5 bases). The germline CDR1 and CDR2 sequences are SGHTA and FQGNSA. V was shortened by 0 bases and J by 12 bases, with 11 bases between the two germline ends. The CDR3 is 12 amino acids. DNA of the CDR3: TGTGCCAGCAGCTTAGCGGCAGGGTTGACTTTCTTT. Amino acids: CASSLAAGLTFF.

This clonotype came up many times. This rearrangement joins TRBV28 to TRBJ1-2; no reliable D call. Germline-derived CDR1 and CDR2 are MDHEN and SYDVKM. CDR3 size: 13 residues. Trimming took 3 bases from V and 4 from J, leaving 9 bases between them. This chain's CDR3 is CASSFRRTYGYTF. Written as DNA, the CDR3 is TGTGCCAGCAGTTTCCGCAGGACCTATGGCTACACCTTC.